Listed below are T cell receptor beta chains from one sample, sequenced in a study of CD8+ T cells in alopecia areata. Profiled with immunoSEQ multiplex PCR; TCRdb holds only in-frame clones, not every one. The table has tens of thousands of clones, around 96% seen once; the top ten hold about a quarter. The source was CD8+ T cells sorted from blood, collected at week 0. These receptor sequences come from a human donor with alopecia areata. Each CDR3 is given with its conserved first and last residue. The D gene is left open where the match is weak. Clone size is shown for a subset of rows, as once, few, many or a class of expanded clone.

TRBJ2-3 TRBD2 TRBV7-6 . TGTGCCAGCAGTTTATCTGCGGGGGAGCTTCTTGGGCAGTATTTT CASSLSAGELLGQYF
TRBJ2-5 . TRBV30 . TGTGCCTGGAGTGAGGGAGTAGCACAAGAGACCCAGTACTTC CAWSEGVAQETQYF
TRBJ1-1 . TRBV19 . TGTGCCAGTAGTCTTAGGGGATTGAACACTGAAGCTTTCTTT CASSLRGLNTEAFF
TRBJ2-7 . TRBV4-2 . TGTGCCAGCAGCCCTCAGGGTTTTGACTACGAGCAGTACTTC CASSPQGFDYEQYF
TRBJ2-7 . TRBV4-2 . TGTGCCAGCAGCCAAGAGAGTCAGGGGTCCCCGTACGAGCAGTACTTC CASSQESQGSPYEQYF
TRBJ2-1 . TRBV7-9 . TGTGCCAGCAGCTTGACAGCTCCACGTTACAATGAGCAGTTCTTC CASSLTAPRYNEQFF
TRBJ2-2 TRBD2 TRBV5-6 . TGTGCCAGCCTAGGGCCGGGACTAGGGTACACCGGGGAGCTGTTTTTT CASLGPGLGYTGELFF
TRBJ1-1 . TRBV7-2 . TGTGCCAGCAGATTCACTCCACAGGACAGCTTAAACACTGAAGCTTTCTTT CASRFTPQDSLNTEAFF
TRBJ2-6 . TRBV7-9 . TGTGCCAGCACCCCGGTGGGGTACTCTGGGGCCAACGTCCTGACTTTC CASTPVGYSGANVLTF
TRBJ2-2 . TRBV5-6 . TGTGCCAGCAGCTTGAGCGGAAACACCGGGGAGCTGTTTTTT CASSLSGNTGELFF
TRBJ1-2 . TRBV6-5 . TGTGCCAGCAGTTACTCCGGGATTAACTATGGCTACACCTTC CASSYSGINYGYTF
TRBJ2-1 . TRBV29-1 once TGCAGCGTTGAAGTGGCGGGGGCGGAGAGCTCCTACAATGAGCAGTTCTTC CSVEVAGAESSYNEQFF
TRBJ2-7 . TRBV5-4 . TGTGCCAGCAGCTGGGGGGGACAGACGAGTTACGAGCAGTACTTC CASSWGGQTSYEQYF
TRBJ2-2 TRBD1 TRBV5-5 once TGTGCCAGCAGCCAAGGGGGCGTTGCCGGGGAGCTGTTTTTT CASSQGGVAGELFF
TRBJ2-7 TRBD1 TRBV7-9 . TGTGCCAGCAGCTTAGGGACAGGAACAAACGAGCAGTACTTC CASSLGTGTNEQYF
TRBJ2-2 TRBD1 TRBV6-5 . TGTGCCAGCAGTTACTCGAGGACAGGGCGGACCGGGGAGCTGTTTTTT CASSYSRTGRTGELFF
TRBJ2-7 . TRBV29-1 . TGCAGCGTCGGTCGCGGTAACTACGAGCAGTACTTC CSVGRGNYEQYF
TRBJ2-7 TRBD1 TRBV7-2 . TGTGCCAGCAGTTCCTGGACAGGGGGAGACGAGCAGTACTTC CASSSWTGGDEQYF
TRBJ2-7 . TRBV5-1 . TGCGCCAGCAGCCCCTCCGGGACGGTGGTAAACGAGCAGTACTTC CASSPSGTVVNEQYF
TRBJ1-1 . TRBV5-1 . TGCGCCAGCAGCCTAGGATTAGACACCCGAGGCCTTAACACTGAAGCTTTCTTT CASSLGLDTRGLNTEAFF
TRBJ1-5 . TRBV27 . TGTGCCAGCAGTGCCCTGGGCAGGGTAGGCAATCAGCCCCAGCATTTT CASSALGRVGNQPQHF
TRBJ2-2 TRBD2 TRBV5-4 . TGTGCCAGCAGCTCTAGCGGGGGAGACACCGGGGAGCTGTTTTTT CASSSSGGDTGELFF
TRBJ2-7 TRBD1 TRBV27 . TGTGCCAGCAGTTTGGGACAGGGGGCCGAGCAGTACTTC CASSLGQGAEQYF
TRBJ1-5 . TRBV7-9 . TGTGCCAGCAGCTCAACGGGGAGCAATCAGCCCCAGCATTTT CASSSTGSNQPQHF
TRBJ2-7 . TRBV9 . TGTGCCAGCCCCAGCTACGAGCAGTACTTC CASPSYEQYF
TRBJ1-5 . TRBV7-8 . TGTGCCAGCAGTTACCGGTCAGGGGATCAGCCCCAGCATTTT CASSYRSGDQPQHF
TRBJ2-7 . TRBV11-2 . TGTGCCAGCAGCTGGGGGCCCTACGAGCAGTACTTC CASSWGPYEQYF
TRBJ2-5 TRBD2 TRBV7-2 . TGTGCCAGCAACAAACTAGCGGGGGGGCAGGAGACCCAGTACTTC CASNKLAGGQETQYF
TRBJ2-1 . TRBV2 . TGTGCCAGCAGTGAATCCCTCTACGATGAGCAGTTCTTC CASSESLYDEQFF
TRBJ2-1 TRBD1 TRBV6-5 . TGTGCCAGCAGTTACTCGGGACAGGGCGGCGAGCAGTTCTTC CASSYSGQGGEQFF
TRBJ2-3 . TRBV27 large TGTGCCAGCAGTCGCGGGGCCACAGATACGCAGTATTTT CASSRGATDTQYF
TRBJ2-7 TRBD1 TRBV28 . TGTGCCAGCAGTTCCCAGGACAGGGAGCGCTACGAGCAGTACTTC CASSSQDRERYEQYF
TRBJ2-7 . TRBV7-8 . TGTGCCAGCAGCTCCGTCCAGGGCCCTGGGGCCTACGAGCAGTACTTC CASSSVQGPGAYEQYF
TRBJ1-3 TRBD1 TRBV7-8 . TGTGCCAGCAGCCCCGGGACAGGGGGCGGAAACACCATATATTTT CASSPGTGGGNTIYF
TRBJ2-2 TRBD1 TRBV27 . TGTGCCAGCAGTTTGCCGACAGGGGGGTCCGGGGAGCTGTTTTTT CASSLPTGGSGELFF
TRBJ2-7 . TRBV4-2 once TGTGCCAGCAGCCAAGGTGGAGCCTACGAGCAGTACTTC CASSQGGAYEQYF
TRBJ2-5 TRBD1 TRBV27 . TGTGCCAGCAGTTTATCGAGTGGGACAGGGGTGACCCAGTACTTC CASSLSSGTGVTQYF
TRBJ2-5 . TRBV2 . TGTGCCAGCAGTGAACCAGTAACCCTTCAAGAGACCCAGTACTTC CASSEPVTLQETQYF
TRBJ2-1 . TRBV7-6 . TGTGCCAGCAGCTTAGCCAACCGTCCTGAGCAGTTCTTC CASSLANRPEQFF
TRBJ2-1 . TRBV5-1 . TGCGCCAGCAGCTTGGGGGGCGGTTACAATGAGCAGTTCTTC CASSLGGGYNEQFF
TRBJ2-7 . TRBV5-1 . TGCGCCAGCAGGTCCAGGGACCACGAGCAGTACTTC CASRSRDHEQYF
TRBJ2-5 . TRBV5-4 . TGTGCCAGCAGCCCGGAATTTAGAGAAGAGACCCAGTACTTC CASSPEFREETQYF
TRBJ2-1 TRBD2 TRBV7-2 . TGTGCCAGCAGCTTAGGGGGACTAGTATTAATGTATGAGCAGTTCTTC CASSLGGLVLMYEQFF
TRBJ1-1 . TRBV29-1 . TGCAGCGTAGGAAGTGAAGCTTTCTTT CSVGSEAFF
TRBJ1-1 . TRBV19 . TGTGCCAGTAGTATCGAAGGGCCGGGAATCTCCGAAGCTTTCTTT CASSIEGPGISEAFF
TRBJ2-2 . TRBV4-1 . TGCGCCAGCAGCCGGACCAGTAACACCGGGGAGCTGTTTTTT CASSRTSNTGELFF